The T cell receptor beta chain described here comes from a study of T-cell reconstitution after alpha-beta-depleted transplantation in children. Unique molecular identifiers were built into the TCRbeta library. TCRdb passed the PCR reads through MiXCR, listing each CDR3 protein once. The repertoire holds some 500,000 distinct CDR3 sequences, 18% seen once, with 3.3% in the top ten. This receptor was identified in a human donor who donated a stem cell graft to a child with acute lymphoblastic leukemia. Sequenced material: PBMCs from the stem cell graft donor, taken from the stem cell graft.

For the CDR3, the DNA is TGTGCCAGCAGATGGGACGCTGGAAACACCATATATTTT. It encodes CASRWDAGNTIYF. The rearrangement joins TRBV12-3 or TRBV12-4 to TRBJ1-3; D might be TRBD1 (5 bases). The germline V and J ends were trimmed by 6 bases and 2 bases, with 8 bases remaining between them. The CDR3 length is 13 residues.